The 28 T cell receptor beta chains in this list originate from one sample, sequenced in a study of early T cells in non-severe SARS-CoV-2 infection. TCRdb processed the 5' RACE reads anew with MiXCR; each CDR3 protein has one entry. The data contain about 84,000 distinct CDR3 sequences, 12% of them singletons. The sequencing input was whole blood. These receptors were taken from an adult who was a healthcare worker with PCR-confirmed SARS-CoV-2 infection or an uninfected control (not recorded which).

In this sample, this clonotype turned up many times. The gene calls are TRBV29-1 and TRBJ2-3; 8 bases fit TRBD2. Per germline, CDR1 SQVTM and CDR2 ANQGSEA. V dropped 2 bases and J dropped 6; count of bases not matched to a gene: 4. The CDR3 contains 13 residues. The CDR3 spells CSVEPGLGDTQYF. The DNA of the CDR3 is TGCAGCGTTGAACCGGGACTAGGCGATACGCAGTATTTT.

This clonotype was observed many times. The chain uses TRBV6-6 and TRBJ2-1; 11 nucleotides agree with TRBD2. V dropped 1 base and J dropped 6; count of bases not matched to a gene: 5. Per germline, CDR1 MNHNY and CDR2 SVGAGI (reference sequence). The CDR3 sequence is 16 residues long. The CDR3 sequence: CASSYFSSGRFNEQFF. The CDR3 region has the DNA TGTGCCAGCAGTTACTTTTCTAGCGGGAGGTTCAATGAGCAGTTCTTC.

In its sample, this clonotype was seen many times. This chain connects TRBV28 to TRBJ2-7, with unresolved D. Trimming stripped 5 bases from V and 2 bases from J, with 7 bases between. This CDR3 spans 12 amino acids. Germline V lookup: CDR1 MDHEN, CDR2 SYDVKM. CDR3: CASSHPPYEQYF. In DNA, the CDR3 is TGTGCCAGCAGTCACCCCCCCTACGAGCAGTACTTC. The full variable domain, in which reference TRBV28 and TRBJ2-7 provide the parts outside the CDR3, is DVKVTQSSRYLVKRTGEKVFLECVQDMDHENMFWYRQDPGLGLRLIYFSYDVKMKEKGDIPEGYSVSREKKERFSLILESASTNQTSMYLCASSHPPYEQYFGPGTRLTVT.

This chain connects TRBV27 to TRBJ1-5; tentatively, D is TRBD1 (6 bases). The CDR3 runs 18 residues. From germline, CDR1 is MNHEY and CDR2 SMNVEV (reference sequence). V lost 5 bases and J 0 bases, leaving 20 bases between the germline ends. Here the CDR3 reads CASSRQGTRGDSNQPQHF. In nucleotides, the CDR3 is TGTGCCAGCAGTAGGCAGGGGACTCGAGGGGATAGCAATCAGCCCCAGCATTTT.

The sample holds a few counts of this clonotype. The J gene is TRBJ2-2, the V gene TRBV9, with TRBD1 matching over 9 bases. The ends lost 0 bases at V and 5 bases at J; junction bases unmatched: 2. Germline V CDR1 and CDR2: SGDLS, YYNGEE. The length of the CDR3 is 15 residues. The CDR3 loop is CASSVAGTGTGELFF. The CDR3 region has the DNA TGTGCCAGCAGCGTAGCCGGGACAGGGACCGGGGAGCTGTTTTTT.

This clonotype has a count of ten or more. V usage is TRBV11-2 and J usage is TRBJ1-1, with 7 bases aligning to TRBD1. The CDR3 length is 14 residues. The trim removed 7 bases at V and 4 bases at J, leaving 9 bases unmatched. Germline CDR1 reads SGHAT; CDR2 reads FQNNGV. The CDR3 here is CASTPTGRITEAFF. CDR3 nucleotides: TGTGCCAGCACCCCGACAGGGAGGATCACTGAAGCTTTCTTT.

This rearrangement joins TRBV23-1 to TRBJ2-1; unclear D gene. TRBV23-1 is an open reading frame, and its role is uncertain. This CDR3 spans 14 amino acids. V was shortened by 0 bases and J by 3 bases, with 6 bases between the two germline ends. The CDR3 nucleotides read TGCGCCAGCAGTCAATCGGGCAACTACAATGAGCAGTTCTTC. This sequence encodes CASSQSGNYNEQFF.

This clonotype has just a few counts. V and J are TRBV7-9 and TRBJ2-1; D is uncertain. CDR3 length equals 10 residues. The germline gives CDR1 SEHNR, CDR2 FQNEAQ (reference sequence). V lost 9 bases and J 5 bases, leaving 5 bases between the germline ends. The CDR3, as DNA: TGTGCCAGTAATAACAATGAGCAGTTCTTC. Protein: CASNNNEQFF.

This clonotype appeared a few times. V usage is TRBV9 and J usage is TRBJ2-1; D is ambiguous. The germline V gene has CDR1 SGDLS and CDR2 YYNGEE. The CDR3 covers 13 residues. V lost 4 bases and J 8 bases, leaving 13 bases between the germline ends. CDR3 in amino acids: CASSPHRPDEQFF. The CDR3 DNA reads as TGTGCCAGCAGCCCCCATAGGCCGGATGAGCAGTTCTTC.

This clonotype was seen ten or more times. V is TRBV18 and J is TRBJ1-2; no firm D call. The CDR3 is made up of 14 amino acids. The germline gives CDR1 KGHSH, CDR2 LQKENI. V lost 2 bases to trimming and J lost 3 bases, with 10 bases between them. In nucleotides, the CDR3 is TGTGCCAGCTCACCAACAATCGGTGACTATGGCTACACCTTC. Encoded protein: CASSPTIGDYGYTF.

This clonotype was seen only a few times. This chain uses TRBV29-1 with TRBJ2-1; D is undetermined. The CDR3 totals 8 residues. In germline, CDR1 is SQVTM, CDR2 ANQGSEA. Deletions cut 6 bases from V and 13 bases from J, with 7 bases between. CDR3 protein: CSVPPQFF. CDR3 in DNA: TGCAGCGTCCCCCCTCAGTTCTTC.

This clonotype has more than one count but fewer than ten. V and J are TRBV11-2 and TRBJ2-5; D ambiguous. The CDR3 consists of 14 residues. V gave up 1 base and J gave up 5 bases, with 11 bases separating them. CDR1 is SGHAT, CDR2 FQNNGV, per germline. The CDR3 reads CASSLVQHTETQYF. The CDR3 nucleotides read TGTGCCAGCAGCTTAGTCCAGCATACGGAGACCCAGTACTTC.

This sequence joins TRBV29-1 and TRBJ2-1, with D possibly TRBD2 on 6 matching bases. The CDR3 is 12 residues long. V lost 6 bases to trimming and J lost 13 bases, with 19 bases between them. Germline V gives CDR1 SQVTM, CDR2 ANQGSEA. The CDR3 nucleotides are TGCAGCGTCCCCAAGGAGGGGACCAAACAGTTCTTC. This encodes CSVPKEGTKQFF.

Many counts were recorded for this clonotype. The rearrangement links TRBV4-1 to TRBJ1-1, with TRBD1 identical over 7 bases. J lost 0 bases, V lost 5 bases, and 12 bases had no gene match. This CDR3 contains 17 residues. The V gene's germline CDR1 is MGHRA and CDR2 YSYEKL. CDR3 DNA sequence: TGCGCCAGCAGCGTCAAAAGGGGGCCGGCTCTGAACACTGAAGCTTTCTTT. Encoded protein: CASSVKRGPALNTEAFF.

The chain joins TRBV10-1 to TRBJ2-3; D unclear. Germline V gene sequence: CDR1 WNHNN, CDR2 SYGVQD (reference sequence). This CDR3 has 12 amino acids. The V end was cut by 0 bases, the J end by 5 bases, with 3 bases between. This CDR3 reads CASSESRDTQYF. The CDR3 DNA reads TGCGCCAGCAGTGAGTCGAGAGATACGCAGTATTTT.

Regarding this clonotype: The junction departs from germline at one end; a sequencing error may be responsible. The genes are TRBV7-2 and TRBJ2-3, with D hard to call. Germline CDR1 and CDR2: SGHTA and FQGNSA. The CDR3 runs to 15 residues. The CDR3 DNA reads as TGTGCCGGCAGCTTAGAAAGAGCTAGCACAGATACGCAGTATTTT. This gives the protein CAGSLERASTDTQYF.

This clonotype has more than one count but fewer than ten. This chain uses TRBV18 with TRBJ2-1; D is possibly TRBD1 or TRBD2 (5 bases each). The CDR3 extends over 17 amino acids. Germline V gives CDR1 KGHSH, CDR2 LQKENI. Trimming pared 1 base from V and 0 bases from J, leaving 13 bases between. The CDR3 DNA is TGTGCCAGCTCACCACGGGGGACGAAGAGCTCCTACAATGAGCAGTTCTTC. Protein: CASSPRGTKSSYNEQFF.

This clonotype came up many times. The chain recombines TRBV11-2 with TRBJ2-7; D gene uncertain. The V gene's germline CDR1 is SGHAT and CDR2 FQNNGV. CDR3 size: 15 residues. V was trimmed by 0 bases and J by 5 bases, leaving 14 bases between them. This CDR3 is CASSLDPLNVHEQYF. CDR3 bases: TGTGCCAGCAGCTTAGATCCCTTGAACGTCCACGAGCAGTACTTC.

This clonotype was counted a few times. The V gene is TRBV11-2, the J gene TRBJ2-1, with TRBD1 identical over 7 bases. Germline-derived CDR1 and CDR2 are SGHAT and FQNNGV. J gave up 4 bases and V 5 bases, and 14 bases lay outside the gene matches. CDR3 length: 17 amino acids. CDR3 sequence: CASSLIPRQGTYNEQFF. The CDR3 nucleotides are TGTGCCAGCAGCCTTATCCCTCGACAGGGTACGTACAATGAGCAGTTCTTC. The whole variable domain, remainder taken from reference TRBV11-2 and TRBJ2-1, is EAGVAQSPRYKIIEKRQSVAFWCNPISGHATLYWYQQILGQGPKLLIQFQNNGVVDDSQLPKDRFSAERLKGVDSTLKIQPAKLEDSAVYLCASSLIPRQGTYNEQFFGPGTRLTVL.

This clonotype was seen at least ten times. This chain connects TRBV29-1 to TRBJ1-1; D gene uncertain. CDR3 length equals 14 residues. Germline V lookup: CDR1 SQVTM, CDR2 ANQGSEA. V lost 0 bases and J lost 9, with 17 bases in between. CDR3 bases: TGCAGCGTTGAAGATACCCCCCCGTTTGGAAAAGCTTTCTTT. This translates into CSVEDTPPFGKAFF.

At least ten counts were recorded for this clonotype. The rearrangement joins TRBV18 to TRBJ2-1, with no clear D. With 6 bases removed from V and 7 bases from J, the gap between germline ends came to 10 bases. Germline loops: CDR1 KGHSH, CDR2 LQKENI. The CDR3 runs 12 residues. The CDR3 sequence: CASSPSRNEQFF. The CDR3 nucleotides read TGTGCCAGCTCCCCTTCGCGGAATGAGCAGTTCTTC.

The chain carries TRBV28 and TRBJ1-1; no reliable D call. Looked up from germline, CDR1 is MDHEN and CDR2 is SYDVKM. The V gene lost 6 bases and the J gene lost 7 bases, with 15 bases spanning the gap. The CDR3 sequence is 13 residues long. Here the CDR3 DNA reads TGTGCCAGCAGCACCCTTGGGGATGTTGAAGCTTTCTTT. Its protein product is CASSTLGDVEAFF.

As for this clonotype: At one end the junction does not follow the germline gene, possibly because of a read error. The chain employs TRBV9 and TRBJ1-2; D is possibly TRBD1 (5 bases). The V gene's germline CDR1 is SGDLS and CDR2 YYNGEE. The CDR3 has 15 residues. CDR3 nucleotides: TGTGCCAGCACCGTACGGCTCGGGGGAGGCTATGGCTACACCTTC. It yields the protein CASTVRLGGGYGYTF.

As for this clonotype: A much more abundant neighbour one base away suggests this may be a read error. V gene TRBV7-3 combines with J gene TRBJ2-1; 7 bases fit TRBD1. This CDR3 comprises 15 residues. Germline V gives CDR1 SGHTA, CDR2 FQGTGA. CDR3 bases: TGTACCAGCAGCCCGCAGGGGGTGAACTACAATGAGCAGTTCTTC. It is translated as CTSSPQGVNYNEQFF.

The J gene is TRBJ1-6, the V gene TRBV3-1; TRBD1 is a possible D gene (5 bases). Germline lookup yields CDR1 LGHDT and CDR2 YNNKEL (reference sequence). The length of the CDR3 is 15 residues. The V and J ends lost 4 bases and 8 bases respectively, with 15 bases between them. CDR3 residues: CASSRREGPDSPLHF. CDR3 DNA: TGTGCCAGCAGCCGTCGTGAGGGGCCGGATTCACCCCTCCACTTT. The whole variable domain, remainder taken from reference TRBV3-1 and TRBJ1-6, is DTAVSQTPKYLVTQMGNDKSIKCEQNLGHDTMYWYKQDSKKFLKIMFSYNNKELIINETVPNRFSPKSPDKAHLNLHINSLELGDSAVYFCASSRREGPDSPLHFGNGTRLTVT.

The chain joins TRBV29-1 to TRBJ2-7; TRBD1 is a possible D gene (5 bases). In germline, CDR1 is SQVTM, CDR2 ANQGSEA. This CDR3 region has 11 residues. The V end lost 7 bases, the J end lost 3 bases, and 10 bases lay between the germline ends. CDR3 protein: CSAQDSYEQYF. The CDR3 bases are TGCAGCGCACAAGACAGCTACGAGCAGTACTTC.

On this clonotype itself: A read error may explain this, as a much larger clone is one base away. The rearrangement uses TRBV20-1 and TRBJ2-7; 10 positions agree with TRBD2. This CDR3 has 14 amino acids. Germline V gene sequence: CDR1 DFQATT, CDR2 SNEGSKA (reference sequence). V gave up 0 bases and J gave up 5 bases; unmatched junction bases: 4. The chain's CDR3 is CSARDSGGIDEQYF. The CDR3 region has the DNA TGCAGTGCTAGAGATAGCGGGGGGATCGACGAGCAGTACTTC.

This clonotype was recorded many times. The chain couples TRBV18 to TRBJ1-1; D uncertain. Trimming cost V 3 bases and J 0 bases, with 11 bases left between them. This CDR3 has 15 amino acids. The germline V gene has CDR1 KGHSH and CDR2 LQKENI. CDR3 nucleotides: TGTGCCAGCTCACCCCGGACGTGGATGAACACTGAAGCTTTCTTT. It specifies CASSPRTWMNTEAFF.